These 22 T cell receptor beta chains came from one sample sequenced in a study of OX40 agonist ivuxolimab in advanced cancers. Library method: the immunoSEQ multiplex PCR assay. Not all clones reach the TCRdb copy of this immuneACCESS table, which keeps in-frame sequences only. Checked studies attribute under half of the gap to unresolved V genes and leave the rest unexplained. This sample is represented by some 45,000 clones; about 79% of them were singletons. Clones ranked in the top ten supply 2.6% of the sample. Sequencing was performed on CD4+ or CD8+ T cells sorted from blood, taken in a trial of the OX40 agonist ivuxolimab. Receptors originate from an adult with an advanced solid tumor such as melanoma, head and neck, liver or kidney cancer.

This clone was found once. This sequence joins TRBV9 and TRBJ1-1, with D uncertain. The germline V gene has CDR1 SGDLS and CDR2 YYNGEE. The V end lost 0 bases, the J end lost 0 bases, and 3 bases lay between the germline ends. The CDR3 extends over 13 amino acids. CDR3 sequence (DNA): TGTGCCAGCAGCGTAGCTGTGAACACTGAAGCTTTCTTT. Its translation is CASSVAVNTEAFF.

The chain has TRBV15 and TRBJ1-1; no clear D. V was trimmed by 3 bases and J by 1 base, leaving 12 bases between them. This CDR3 has 15 residues. Germline loops: CDR1 LNHNV, CDR2 YYDKDF (reference sequence). The CDR3, as DNA: TGTGCCACCAGCAGTACTCAGCCGCAGAACACTGAAGCTTTCTTT. This encodes CATSSTQPQNTEAFF.

The chain couples TRBV19 to TRBJ1-6; possibly TRBD1 for D (5 bases). The CDR3 totals 18 residues. V shed 2 bases and J shed 1 base, with 15 bases lying between them. Germline V gene data show CDR1 as LNHDA and CDR2 as SQIVND (reference sequence). CDR3: CASSIRDGSRSYNSPLHF. Written as DNA, the CDR3 is TGTGCCAGTAGTATAAGGGACGGCTCTAGATCCTATAATTCACCCCTCCACTTT.

This clone was counted a few times. The chain combines TRBV7-2 with TRBJ1-3; no firm D call. Per the germline V gene, CDR1 is SGHTA and CDR2 is FQGNSA. This CDR3 contains 14 residues. The V end lost 5 bases, the J end lost 3 bases, and 11 bases lay between the germline ends. In DNA, the CDR3 is TGTGCCAGCAGCCCAGCGCAAAGTGGAAACACCATATATTTT. As protein: CASSPAQSGNTIYF.

The chain combines TRBV2 with TRBJ2-7, with 9 bases that match TRBD1. The germline CDR1 and CDR2 sequences are SNHLY and FYNNEI. V shed 6 bases, J shed 7 bases, and the junction held 10 bases outside the gene matches. The length of the CDR3 is 14 residues. Here the CDR3 DNA reads TGTGCCAGCAGAACCGGGACAGGGACCAATGAGCAGTACTTC. This codes for CASRTGTGTNEQYF. Variable domain in full (rest from reference TRBV2 and TRBJ2-7): EPEVTQTPSHQVTQMGQEVILRCVPISNHLYFYWYRQILGQKVEFLVSFYNNEISEKSEIFDDQFSVERPDGSNFTLKIRSTKLEDSAMYFCASRTGTGTNEQYFGPGTRLTVT.

The chain joins TRBV7-2 to TRBJ2-1; D is perhaps TRBD1 (5 bases). The CDR3 contains 14 residues. CDR1 is SGHTA and CDR2 is FQGNSA in the germline V gene. Trimming shortened V by 4 bases and J by 0 bases, and 7 bases separated the two germline ends. The CDR3 protein is CASSSDSSYNEQFF. CDR3 in DNA: TGTGCCAGCAGCTCCGACAGCTCCTACAATGAGCAGTTCTTC.

This chain connects TRBV5-1 to TRBJ2-7; 7 positions agree with TRBD1. Germline CDR1 is SGHRS and CDR2 is YFSETQ. V lost 7 bases and J lost 2; bases outside the gene matches: 9. The length of the CDR3 is 14 residues. The CDR3 here is CASHDRERAYEQYF. For the CDR3, the DNA is TGCGCCAGCCATGACAGGGAGAGGGCCTACGAGCAGTACTTC.

CDR3: CASNREGGSSPLHF. CDR3 in DNA: TGTGCCAGTAACCGGGAGGGTGGAAGTTCACCCCTCCACTTT. The chain carries TRBV19 and TRBJ1-6; D gene uncertain. This CDR3 is built from 14 residues. Trimming removed 7 bases at V and 9 bases at J, with 16 bases between. Looked up from germline, CDR1 is LNHDA and CDR2 is SQIVND (reference sequence).

The chain combines TRBV7-9 with TRBJ2-1, with TRBD1 as a possible D gene (6 bases). CDR3 length: 12 residues. From germline, CDR1 is SEHNR and CDR2 FQNEAQ (reference sequence). The V gene lost 5 bases and the J gene lost 9 bases, with 11 bases spanning the gap. This CDR3 is CASSVRGGEQFF. The CDR3 DNA reads TGTGCCAGCAGCGTCAGGGGCGGTGAGCAGTTCTTC.

CDR3 DNA: TGCGCCAGCAGCCGGGGGACAGGGGGCGCGAGGGAGACCCAGTACTTC. It codes for CASSRGTGGARETQYF. This rearrangement joins TRBV4-3 to TRBJ2-5, with 12 bases lining up with TRBD1. The CDR3 is 16 amino acids. Germline CDR1 reads LGHNA; CDR2 reads YSLEER. Trimming cost V 4 bases and J 5 bases; bases outside gene matches: 8.

The V gene is TRBV27, the J gene TRBJ2-5, with 8 bases fitting TRBD1. Trimming cost V 5 bases and J 5 bases; bases outside gene matches: 10. The CDR3 runs 15 residues. Germline assignment: CDR1 MNHEY and CDR2 SMNVEV (reference sequence). The CDR3 region is CASSPLDRVGETQYF. The CDR3 bases are TGTGCCAGCAGTCCCTTGGACAGGGTGGGCGAGACCCAGTACTTC.

The chain is built from TRBV29-1 and TRBJ1-2, with D perhaps TRBD1 (6 bases). The CDR3 is 15 residues long. The V end lost 7 bases, the J end lost 0 bases, and 18 bases lay between the germline ends. Germline V gene sequence: CDR1 SQVTM, CDR2 ANQGSEA. CDR3 DNA: TGCAGCGCACCTGGAGCAGGGGTAGCTAACTATGGCTACACCTTC. Translated, it gives CSAPGAGVANYGYTF.

The rearrangement links TRBV29-1 to TRBJ1-1, with 7 bases that match TRBD1. With V trimmed by 4 bases and J by 3 bases, 5 bases remained unmatched. This CDR3 has 13 amino acids. Germline V CDR1 and CDR2: SQVTM, ANQGSEA. This chain's CDR3 is CSVAGQVDTEAFF. The CDR3 DNA reads TGCAGCGTTGCCGGACAGGTGGACACTGAAGCTTTCTTT.

The chain recombines TRBV5-6 with TRBJ2-5; D possibly corresponds to TRBD1 (5 bases). CDR3 length equals 15 residues. Between the trimmed V and J ends, which lost 2 bases and 3 bases, there was a span of 14 bases. The germline V gene encodes CDR1 SGHDT and CDR2 YYEEEE. DNA of the CDR3: TGTGCCAGCAGCTTATTTGTGACAGAGGAAGAGACCCAGTACTTC. Translated, it gives CASSLFVTEEETQYF.

This sequence joins TRBV2 and TRBJ2-1, with 7 positions matching TRBD2. This CDR3 is built from 14 residues. Germline loops: CDR1 SNHLY, CDR2 FYNNEI. Trimming removed 8 bases from V and 0 bases from J; junction bases left unmatched: 4. CDR3 DNA: TGTGCCAGCGGGTCTAGCGGCTCCTACAATGAGCAGTTCTTC. This gives the protein CASGSSGSYNEQFF.

In its sample, this clone was seen a few times. The CDR3 coding sequence is TGTGCCAGCAGTGAAGGGACAGGTAGTCCCAATCAGCCCCAGCATTTT. It encodes CASSEGTGSPNQPQHF. The chain recombines TRBV6-1 with TRBJ1-5, with TRBD1 identical over 7 bases. J was trimmed by 3 bases and V by 1 base; bases with no gene match: 6. The CDR3 consists of 16 residues. Germline CDR1 MNHNS, CDR2 SASEGT.

The rearrangement joins TRBV6-1 to TRBJ1-2; TRBD1 matches at 7 bases. There are 14 residues in the CDR3. Trimming took 5 bases from V and 7 from J; bases not matched to a gene: 10. Germline-derived CDR1 and CDR2 are MNHNS and SASEGT. CDR3 DNA sequence: TGTGCCAGCAGTAATGGCAGGGGGGTGACTGGCTACACCTTC. The encoded protein is CASSNGRGVTGYTF.

The count of this clone is one. The chain links TRBV5-8 to TRBJ2-7; 10 bases line up with TRBD1. J lost 3 bases, V lost 2 bases, and 5 bases had no gene match. CDR1 and CDR2 (germline): SGHTS, YDEGEE. The CDR3 is 15 residues long. CDR3 nucleotides: TGTGCCAGCAGCTTCTCCCGGGACAGGGGCTACGAGCAGTACTTC. Its protein product is CASSFSRDRGYEQYF. The full variable domain, with the rest looked up from reference TRBV5-8 and TRBJ2-7, is EAGVTQSPTHLIKTRGQQATLRCSPISGHTSVYWYQQALGLGLQFLLWYDEGEERNRGNFPPRFSGRQFPNYSSELNVNALELEDSALYLCASSFSRDRGYEQYFGPGTRLTVT.

This chain connects TRBV11-2 to TRBJ1-2; D gene unclear. Trimming left V 0 bases short and J 2 bases short, with 10 bases between. Germline-derived CDR1 and CDR2 are SGHAT and FQNNGV. The CDR3 is made up of 15 amino acids. In DNA, the CDR3 is TGTGCCAGCAGCTTAGAGTCCGGTGGCAACTATGGCTACACCTTC. Translated: CASSLESGGNYGYTF.

The chain carries TRBV11-3 and TRBJ2-6; D gene ambiguous. V was shortened by 5 bases and J by 5 bases, with 22 bases between the two germline ends. Germline CDR1 SGHNT, CDR2 YENEEA. The CDR3 consists of 18 residues. The DNA of the CDR3 is TGTGCCAGCAGCGGCAACGAATCTCGACAAAGTCGGGCCAACGTCCTGACTTTC. Translation gives CASSGNESRQSRANVLTF. Using reference TRBV11-3 and TRBJ2-6 for the parts outside the CDR3, the full variable domain is EAGVVQSPRYKIIEKKQPVAFWCNPISGHNTLYWYLQNLGQGPELLIRYENEEAVDDSQLPKDRFSAERLKGVDSTLKIQPAELGDSAVYLCASSGNESRQSRANVLTFGAGSRLTVL.

The rearrangement joins TRBV10-2 to TRBJ2-7; D may be TRBD1 (6 bases). Trimming removed 8 bases at V and 2 bases at J, with 16 bases between. The germline V gene encodes CDR1 WSHSY and CDR2 SAAADI. The CDR3 consists of 14 residues. CDR3 loop: CASSIVGATYEQYF. CDR3 nucleotides: TGCGCCAGCTCCATCGTGGGGGCCACCTACGAGCAGTACTTC.

V and J are TRBV7-9 and TRBJ1-1, with D possibly matching TRBD1 (5 bases). The CDR3 length is 13 residues. Germline V CDR1 and CDR2: SEHNR, FQNEAQ (reference sequence). With 3 bases removed from V and 1 base from J, the gap between germline ends came to 6 bases. CDR3 bases: TGTGCCAGCAGCTTTCAGGGGAACACTGAAGCTTTCTTT. It encodes CASSFQGNTEAFF.